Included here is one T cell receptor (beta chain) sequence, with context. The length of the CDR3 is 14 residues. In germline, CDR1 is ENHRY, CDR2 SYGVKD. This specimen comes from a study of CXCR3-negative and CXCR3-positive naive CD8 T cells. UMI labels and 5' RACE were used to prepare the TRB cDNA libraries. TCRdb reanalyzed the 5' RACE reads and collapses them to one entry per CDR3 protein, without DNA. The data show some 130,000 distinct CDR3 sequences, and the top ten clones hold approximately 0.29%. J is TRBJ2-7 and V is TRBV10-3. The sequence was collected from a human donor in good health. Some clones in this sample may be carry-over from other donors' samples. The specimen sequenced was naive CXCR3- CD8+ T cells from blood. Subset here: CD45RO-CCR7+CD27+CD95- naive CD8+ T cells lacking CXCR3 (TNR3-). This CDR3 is CAISEELRGYEQYF.